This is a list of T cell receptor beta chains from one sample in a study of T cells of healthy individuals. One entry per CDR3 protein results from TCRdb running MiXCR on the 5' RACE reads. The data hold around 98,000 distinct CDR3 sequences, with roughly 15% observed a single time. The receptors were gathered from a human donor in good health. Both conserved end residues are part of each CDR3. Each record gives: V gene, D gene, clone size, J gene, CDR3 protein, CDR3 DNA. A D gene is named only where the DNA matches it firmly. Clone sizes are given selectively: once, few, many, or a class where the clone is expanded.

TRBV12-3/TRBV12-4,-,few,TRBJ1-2,CASSGGRLSGYTF,TGTGCCAGCAGTGGGGGCCGTCTCTCTGGCTACACCTTC
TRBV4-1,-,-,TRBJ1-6,CASSQNRAGESPLHF,TGCGCCAGCAGCCAGAATAGGGCAGGCGAGTCACCCCTCCACTTT
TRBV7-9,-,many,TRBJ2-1,CASSLTDEQFF,TGTGCCAGCAGCTTAACTGATGAGCAGTTCTTC
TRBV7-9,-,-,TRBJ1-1,CASSLEGTAEAFF,TGTGCCAGCAGCTTGGAGGGGACTGCCGAAGCTTTCTTT
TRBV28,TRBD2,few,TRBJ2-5,CASSLVLLAGGQETQYF,TGTGCCAGCAGTTTAGTCTTACTAGCGGGAGGGCAAGAGACCCAGTACTTC
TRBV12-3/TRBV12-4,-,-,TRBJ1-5,CASRALSNQPQHF,TGTGCCAGCAGGGCCCTGTCTAATCAGCCCCAGCATTTT
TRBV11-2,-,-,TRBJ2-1,CTSSRNEQFF,TGTACCAGCAGCCGCAATGAGCAGTTCTTC
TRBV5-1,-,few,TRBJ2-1,CASSEGIGNEQFF,TGCGCCAGCAGCGAGGGTATAGGCAATGAGCAGTTCTTC
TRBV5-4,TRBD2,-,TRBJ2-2,CASSLAAAGGNTGELFF,TGTGCCAGCAGCTTGGCCGCTGCGGGGGGAAACACCGGGGAGCTGTTTTTT
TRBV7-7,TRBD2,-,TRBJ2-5,CASSLGLAGPQETQYF,TGTGCTAGCAGCTTAGGACTAGCGGGGCCCCAAGAGACCCAGTACTTC
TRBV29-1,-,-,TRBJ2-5,CSVKPQGAQETQYF,TGCAGCGTGAAACCACAGGGTGCTCAAGAGACCCAGTACTTC
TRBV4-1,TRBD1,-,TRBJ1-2,CASSQPGQGGYTF,TGCGCCAGCAGCCAGCCGGGACAGGGTGGCTACACCTTC
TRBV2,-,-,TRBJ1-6,CASFPRRATSSPLHF,TGTGCCAGCTTTCCCCGGAGAGCGACGTCTTCACCCCTCCACTTT
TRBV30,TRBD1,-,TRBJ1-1,CAWSGTGRLNTEAFF,TGTGCCTGGAGTGGGACAGGCCGCCTAAACACTGAAGCTTTCTTT
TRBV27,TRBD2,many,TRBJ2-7,CASSFGVAGGDEQYF,TGTGCCAGCAGTTTTGGAGTAGCGGGGGGCGACGAGCAGTACTTC
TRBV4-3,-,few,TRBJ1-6,CASSQEDVPVSSYNSPLHF,TGCGCCAGCAGCCAAGAGGATGTGCCAGTCAGCTCCTATAATTCACCCCTCCACTTT
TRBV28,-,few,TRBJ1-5,CASSLLGGKNQPQHF,TGTGCCAGCAGTTTATTGGGGGGTAAGAATCAGCCCCAGCATTTT
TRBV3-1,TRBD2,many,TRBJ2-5,CASSPGLAGGQETQYF,TGTGCCAGCAGCCCCGGACTAGCGGGGGGGCAAGAGACCCAGTACTTC
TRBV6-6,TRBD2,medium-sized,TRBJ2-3,CAGSYGGGITDTQYF,TGTGCCGGATCATACGGGGGGGGTATCACAGATACGCAGTATTTT
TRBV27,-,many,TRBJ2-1,CASSLPGRGNEQFF,TGTGCCAGCAGTTTACCCGGGAGAGGGAATGAGCAGTTCTTC
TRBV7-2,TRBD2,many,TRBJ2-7,CASSRGTSGGTYEQYF,TGTGCCAGCAGCCGAGGGACTAGCGGGGGTACCTACGAGCAGTACTTC
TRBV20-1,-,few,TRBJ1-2,CSAINYGYTF,TGCAGTGCGATTAACTATGGCTACACCTTC
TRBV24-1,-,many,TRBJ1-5,CATSATTESNQPQHF,TGTGCCACCAGTGCTACAACAGAAAGCAATCAGCCCCAGCATTTT
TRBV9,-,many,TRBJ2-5,CASSVAGANVRETQYF,TGTGCCAGCAGCGTAGCAGGGGCGAACGTGCGAGAGACCCAGTACTTC
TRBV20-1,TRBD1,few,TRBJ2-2,CSASQGGSDTGELFF,TGCAGTGCTAGCCAAGGGGGCTCGGACACCGGGGAGCTGTTTTTT
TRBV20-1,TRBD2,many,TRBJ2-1,CSASVRTSGSNEQFF,TGCAGTGCTAGCGTGAGGACTAGCGGGAGTAATGAGCAGTTCTTC
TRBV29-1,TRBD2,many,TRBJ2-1,CSFERESYNEQFF,TGCAGCTTTGAGCGGGAGTCCTACAATGAGCAGTTCTTC
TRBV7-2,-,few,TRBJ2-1,CASALSFDEQFF,TGTGCCAGCGCCCTAAGTTTCGATGAGCAGTTCTTC
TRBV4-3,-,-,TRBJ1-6,CASSQRVDSPLHF,TGCGCCAGCAGCCAGAGGGTGGATTCACCCCTCCACTTT
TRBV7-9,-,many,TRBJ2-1,CASSLGSYNEQFF,TGTGCCAGCAGCTTAGGCTCCTACAATGAGCAGTTCTTC
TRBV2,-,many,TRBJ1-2,CASSPTRAGGYTF,TGTGCCAGCAGCCCGACCCGGGCCGGTGGCTACACCTTC